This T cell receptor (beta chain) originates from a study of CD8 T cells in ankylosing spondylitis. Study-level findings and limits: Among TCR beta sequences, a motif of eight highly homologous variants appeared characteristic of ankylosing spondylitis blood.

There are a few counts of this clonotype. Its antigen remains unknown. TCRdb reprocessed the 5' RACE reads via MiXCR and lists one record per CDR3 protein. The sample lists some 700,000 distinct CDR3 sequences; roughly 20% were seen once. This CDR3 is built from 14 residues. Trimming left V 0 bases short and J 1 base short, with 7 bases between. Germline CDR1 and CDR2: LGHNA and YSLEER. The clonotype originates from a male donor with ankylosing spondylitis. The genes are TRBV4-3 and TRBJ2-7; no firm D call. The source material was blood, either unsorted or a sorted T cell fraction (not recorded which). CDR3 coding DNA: TGCGCCAGCAGCCAAGAATACAATTCCTACGAGCAGTACTTC. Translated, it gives CASSQEYNSYEQYF.